The 5 T cell receptor beta chains listed next were all sequenced from one sample in a study of radiotherapy plus CTLA-4 blockade in lung cancer. Measured with immunoSEQ multiplex PCR; TCRdb has only the in-frame clones, and not every one. The sample lists roughly 68,000 clones; 78% were seen once. The starting material was peripheral blood, obtained from a patient treated with radiotherapy plus ipilimumab. Source of these receptors: a human donor with non-small cell lung cancer who had a complete response to radiotherapy plus ipilimumab.

V usage is TRBV15 and J usage is TRBJ2-2; D not resolved. The V gene's germline CDR1 is LNHNV and CDR2 YYDKDF (reference sequence). V lost 0 bases and J 0 bases, leaving 11 bases between the germline ends. CDR3 length equals 17 residues. The CDR3 sequence is CATSREMASANTGELFF. DNA of the CDR3: TGTGCCACCAGCAGAGAGATGGCCTCAGCGAACACCGGGGAGCTGTTTTTT.

The genes are TRBV11-2 and TRBJ2-1; D is uncertain. From germline, CDR1 is SGHAT and CDR2 FQNNGV. CDR3 length: 12 amino acids. The V gene lost 6 bases and the J gene lost 7 bases, with 10 bases spanning the gap. The CDR3 loop reads CASSLNRNEQFF. The CDR3 bases are TGTGCCAGCAGTCTTAACCGGAATGAGCAGTTCTTC.

V usage is TRBV5-6 and J usage is TRBJ1-1; no definite D call. The length of the CDR3 is 13 residues. CDR1 and CDR2 (germline): SGHDT, YYEEEE. V was shortened by 0 bases and J by 8 bases, with 11 bases between the two germline ends. The CDR3 here is CASSLGGVREAFF. CDR3 sequence (DNA): TGTGCCAGCAGCTTGGGGGGAGTGAGGGAAGCTTTCTTT.

This chain connects TRBV10-1 to TRBJ2-7, with D hard to call. The CDR3 contains 12 residues. CDR1 WNHNN and CDR2 SYGVQD come from the germline V gene (reference sequence). V was trimmed by 5 bases and J by 1 base, leaving 6 bases between them. CDR3 in amino acids: CASSHTSYEQYF. The DNA for the CDR3 is TGCGCCAGCAGTCACACATCCTACGAGCAGTACTTC.

This sequence joins TRBV9 and TRBJ2-1; TRBD2 matches 15 bases. The CDR3 is 16 amino acids. V trimming: 0 bases; J trimming: 9 bases; junction bases outside the gene matches: 4. Germline values: CDR1 SGDLS, CDR2 YYNGEE. The DNA for the CDR3 is TGTGCCAGCAGCGTAGGAGGGACTAGCGGGAGGATTGAGCAGTTCTTC. Encoded protein: CASSVGGTSGRIEQFF.